This is a list of T cell receptor beta chains from one sample in a study of T-cell memory formation after mild COVID-19. In TCRdb, the 5' RACE reads were re-called with MiXCR into one record per CDR3 protein. The sample has about 55,000 distinct CDR3 sequences; about 30% are singletons. The sequenced sample consisted of PBMCs or a T cell subset sorted from them (not recorded which). The receptors stem from a man younger than 35 who had mild COVID-19 (a few samples of this study predate the infection). Cell type and time point are not known. Each CDR3 is given with its conserved first and last residue. A D gene is named only where the DNA matches it firmly. Size values are once, few and many counts, or a class for expanded clones, and some rows have none.

clone_size j_call v_call d_call cdr3_aa cdr3_nt
few TRBJ2-3 TRBV4-3 . CASSQDPAASRTDTQYF TGCGCCAGCAGCCAAGATCCGGCAGCCAGCCGCACAGATACGCAGTATTTT
few TRBJ2-3 TRBV12-3/TRBV12-4 TRBD1 CASRRTGGGSTDTQYF TGTGCCAGCAGACGGACAGGGGGCGGAAGCACAGATACGCAGTATTTT
. TRBJ2-3 TRBV20-1 TRBD1 CSARFYRGDTDTQYF TGCAGTGCTAGATTCTACAGGGGTGACACAGATACGCAGTATTTT
. TRBJ2-2 TRBV5-1 . CASSLPGTAGVGELFF TGCGCCAGCAGCCTGCCCGGGACGGCCGGCGTCGGGGAGCTGTTTTTT
. TRBJ2-1 TRBV3-1 . CASSQVGGSYNEQFF TGTGCCAGCAGCCAAGTCGGGGGTTCCTACAATGAGCAGTTCTTC
. TRBJ1-5 TRBV7-3 . CASSLYPNQPQHF TGTGCCAGCAGCTTATACCCGAATCAGCCCCAGCATTTT
. TRBJ1-5 TRBV12-3/TRBV12-4 . CASSSGEGNQPQHF TGTGCCAGCAGTTCAGGGGAGGGCAATCAGCCCCAGCATTTT
. TRBJ2-7 TRBV7-9 . CASSLATHEQYF TGTGCCAGCAGCTTAGCGACCCACGAGCAGTACTTC
few TRBJ2-1 TRBV7-9 TRBD2 CASSSPREGHNEQFF TGTGCCAGCAGCTCCCCCCGGGAGGGGCACAATGAGCAGTTCTTC
. TRBJ2-7 TRBV12-3/TRBV12-4 . CASSFEGEQYF TGTGCCAGCAGTTTTGAGGGCGAGCAGTACTTC
. TRBJ1-6 TRBV27 . CASSFAGPHKPLHF TGTGCCAGCAGTTTCGCCGGGCCCCACAAACCCCTCCACTTT
. TRBJ2-1 TRBV10-3 TRBD1 CAISYSGTGYNEQFF TGTGCCATCAGTTACTCCGGGACAGGATACAATGAGCAGTTCTTC
few TRBJ1-6 TRBV20-1 . CSARGTEGSSPLHF TGCAGTGCTAGAGGGACAGAGGGAAGTTCACCCCTCCACTTT
many TRBJ2-5 TRBV24-1 . CATSDPTGIQETQYF TGTGCCACCAGTGATCCCACGGGGATACAAGAGACCCAGTACTTC
. TRBJ2-5 TRBV9 TRBD2 CASSVTSGVVQETQYF TGTGCCAGCAGCGTTACTAGCGGGGTTGTTCAAGAGACCCAGTACTTC
. TRBJ2-7 TRBV5-1 . CASSFIQPGAYEQYF TGCGCCAGCAGCTTTATCCAGCCGGGAGCCTACGAGCAGTACTTC
. TRBJ1-2 TRBV6-5 TRBD1 CASSYSRTGSNYGYTF TGTGCCAGCAGTTACTCTCGGACAGGGTCTAACTATGGCTACACCTTC
few TRBJ2-3 TRBV7-9 TRBD2 CASSKGLAGGDTQYF TGTGCCAGCAGCAAGGGACTAGCGGGAGGAGATACGCAGTATTTT
few TRBJ2-3 TRBV7-8 TRBD2 CASSLPSRSSGVRPDTQYF TGTGCCAGCAGCTTACCGAGCAGGTCTAGCGGAGTGCGTCCAGATACGCAGTATTTT
few TRBJ2-5 TRBV19 . CASSAHDSSAVGETQYF TGTGCCAGTAGTGCCCACGACTCTAGCGCCGTGGGAGAGACCCAGTACTTC
many TRBJ1-2 TRBV7-8 . CASSLGAAFNYGYTF TGTGCCAGCAGCTTAGGGGCAGCCTTCAACTATGGCTACACCTTC
. TRBJ2-3 TRBV5-1 . CASSLVEGGSDTQYF TGCGCCAGCAGCCTCGTCGAGGGAGGTTCGGATACGCAGTATTTT
large TRBJ2-1 TRBV7-2 TRBD2 CASSLEHPWTSGGGFLDEQFF TGTGCCAGCAGCTTAGAACACCCTTGGACTAGCGGGGGGGGTTTTCTCGATGAGCAGTTCTTC
few TRBJ2-5 TRBV5-1 . CASSLDRQETQYF TGCGCCAGCAGCTTGGACAGGCAAGAGACCCAGTACTTC
few TRBJ2-1 TRBV12-3/TRBV12-4 . CASSFIGFNEQFF TGTGCCAGCAGTTTTATCGGCTTCAATGAGCAGTTCTTC
. TRBJ1-5 TRBV10-2 . CASTQGISNQPQHF TGCGCCAGTACTCAGGGGATCAGCAATCAGCCCCAGCATTTT
. TRBJ2-2 TRBV29-1 . CSVVKENTGELFF TGCAGCGTAGTGAAAGAGAACACCGGGGAGCTGTTTTTT
. TRBJ1-1 TRBV7-9 . CASSFLGEEGNTEAFF TGTGCCAGCAGCTTTTTGGGGGAGGAAGGGAACACTGAAGCTTTCTTT
. TRBJ2-3 TRBV2 TRBD1 CASSKLVGDSLPTMDTQYF TGTGCCAGCAGTAAGTTGGTAGGGGACAGCCTCCCAACAATGGATACGCAGTATTTT
. TRBJ2-5 TRBV27 TRBD2 CASGRTSGSLFVETQYF TGTGCCAGCGGACGGACTAGCGGGAGTCTGTTTGTAGAGACCCAGTACTTC
. TRBJ2-7 TRBV19 TRBD2 CASSIRSGGRLTYEQYF TGTGCCAGTAGTATCCGTAGCGGGGGAAGATTAACCTACGAGCAGTACTTC
. TRBJ2-5 TRBV5-1 . CASSSPRTSGVETQYF TGCGCCAGCAGCTCCCCCAGGACGTCAGGCGTGGAGACCCAGTACTTC
many TRBJ2-7 TRBV7-2 TRBD2 CASSVTSGESYEQYF TGTGCCAGCAGCGTAACTAGCGGGGAATCCTACGAGCAGTACTTC
few TRBJ2-2 TRBV12-3/TRBV12-4 TRBD1 CATTREQGYTGELFF TGTGCCACCACGAGGGAACAGGGGTATACCGGGGAGCTGTTTTTT
few TRBJ1-1 TRBV18 . CASSPTVSGTEAFF TGTGCCAGCTCACCCACGGTCAGTGGAACTGAAGCTTTCTTT
. TRBJ2-2 TRBV4-1 TRBD2 CASSQDQLAGLTGELFF TGCGCCAGCAGCCAAGATCAGCTAGCGGGTCTCACCGGGGAGCTGTTTTTT
few TRBJ1-4 TRBV6-5 . CASRASSEKLFF TGTGCCAGCAGGGCGAGTAGTGAAAAACTGTTTTTT
. TRBJ2-7 TRBV3-1 TRBD2 CASSLRLGLAAYEQYF TGTGCCAGCAGTCTACGTCTGGGACTAGCGGCTTACGAGCAGTACTTC
. TRBJ1-5 TRBV27 . CASSLWGNSNQPQHF TGTGCCAGCAGTTTATGGGGGAATAGCAATCAGCCCCAGCATTTT
. TRBJ2-6 TRBV11-2 . CASSLEYGSGANVLTF TGTGCCAGCAGCTTAGAGTACGGATCTGGGGCCAACGTCCTGACTTTC
. TRBJ1-1 TRBV5-1 . CASRSGVRGTEAFF TGCGCCAGCAGGTCGGGAGTGAGGGGCACTGAAGCTTTCTTT
. TRBJ1-2 TRBV7-4 . CASSLGVKGYTF TGTGCCAGCAGCTTAGGGGTTAAGGGCTACACCTTC
few TRBJ2-3 TRBV28 . CASSFRLTTDTQYF TGTGCCAGCAGTTTCAGACTAACGACAGATACGCAGTATTTT
. TRBJ1-2 TRBV7-6 . CASSLASNWGYGYTF TGTGCCAGCAGCTTAGCCTCAAACTGGGGTTATGGCTACACCTTC
. TRBJ1-6 TRBV11-2 . CASSEFSGTRSPLHF TGTGCCAGCAGCGAATTCTCCGGGACGCGGTCACCCCTCCACTTT
. TRBJ1-6 TRBV20-1 . CSARVKSKGYNSPLHF TGCAGTGCTAGAGTAAAGAGCAAGGGTTATAATTCACCCCTCCACTTT
many TRBJ2-5 TRBV5-1 . CASRGTGQETQYF TGCGCCAGCAGGGGTACAGGGCAAGAGACCCAGTACTTC
. TRBJ2-2 TRBV25-1 TRBD2 CSVAGDTGELFF TGTTCCGTAGCGGGGGACACCGGGGAGCTGTTTTTT
few TRBJ2-2 TRBV7-2 . CASSFSRELFF TGTGCCAGCAGCTTTTCCCGGGAGCTGTTTTTT
. TRBJ2-5 TRBV7-2 . CASSQRWSQETQYF TGTGCCAGCAGCCAGAGGTGGTCCCAAGAGACCCAGTACTTC
. TRBJ1-6 TRBV7-8 . CASSPREGPYNSPLHF TGTGCCAGCAGCCCTCGAGAGGGACCCTATAATTCACCCCTCCACTTT
few TRBJ2-3 TRBV2 TRBD2 CASIGGARADTQYF TGTGCCAGCATCGGGGGGGCTAGGGCAGATACGCAGTATTTT
. TRBJ2-3 TRBV5-1 . CASSSHLGDYTDTQYF TGCGCCAGCAGCTCCCACTTAGGTGACTACACAGATACGCAGTATTTT
. TRBJ1-3 TRBV6-6 . CASTEQFSGNTIYF TGTGCCAGCACTGAACAGTTCTCTGGAAACACCATATATTTT
. TRBJ2-1 TRBV20-1 TRBD1 CSARGTGWGNEQFF TGCAGTGCTAGAGGGACAGGGTGGGGGAATGAGCAGTTCTTC
. TRBJ2-1 TRBV6-5 TRBD2 CASSYGTRGNNEQFF TGTGCCAGCAGTTACGGGACTAGAGGGAACAATGAGCAGTTCTTC
. TRBJ1-2 TRBV4-2 . CASRSDGGNYGYTF TGTGCCAGCAGGTCCGACGGAGGGAACTATGGCTACACCTTC
. TRBJ2-3 TRBV5-1 . CASSLGGAPTDTQYF TGCGCCAGCAGCTTGGGCGGGGCCCCCACAGATACGCAGTATTTT
few TRBJ2-2 TRBV10-3 . CAISGWADQTGELFF TGTGCCATCAGTGGTTGGGCGGACCAGACCGGGGAGCTGTTTTTT
. TRBJ1-2 TRBV6-5 . CASSYSPSNYGYTF TGTGCCAGCAGTTACTCGCCCAGTAACTATGGCTACACCTTC